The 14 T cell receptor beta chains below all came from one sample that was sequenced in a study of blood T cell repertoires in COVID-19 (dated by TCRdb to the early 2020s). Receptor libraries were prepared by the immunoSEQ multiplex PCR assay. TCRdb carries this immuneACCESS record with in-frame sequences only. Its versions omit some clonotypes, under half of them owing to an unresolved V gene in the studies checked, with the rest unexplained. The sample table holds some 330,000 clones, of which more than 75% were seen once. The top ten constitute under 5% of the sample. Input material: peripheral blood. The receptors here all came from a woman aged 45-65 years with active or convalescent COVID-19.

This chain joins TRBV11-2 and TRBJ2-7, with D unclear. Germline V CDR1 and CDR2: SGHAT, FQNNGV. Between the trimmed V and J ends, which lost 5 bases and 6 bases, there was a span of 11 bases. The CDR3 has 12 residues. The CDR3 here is CASSPLKSEQYF. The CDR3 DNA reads TGTGCCAGCAGCCCATTGAAGAGCGAGCAGTACTTC. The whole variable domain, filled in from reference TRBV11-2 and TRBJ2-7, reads EAGVAQSPRYKIIEKRQSVAFWCNPISGHATLYWYQQILGQGPKLLIQFQNNGVVDDSQLPKDRFSAERLKGVDSTLKIQPAKLEDSAVYLCASSPLKSEQYFGPGTRLTVT.

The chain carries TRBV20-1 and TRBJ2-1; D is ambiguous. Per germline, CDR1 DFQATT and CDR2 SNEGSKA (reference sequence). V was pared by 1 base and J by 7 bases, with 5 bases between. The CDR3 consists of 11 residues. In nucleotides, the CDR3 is TGCAGTGCTAGAGTCAGAAATGAGCAGTTCTTC. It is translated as CSARVRNEQFF.

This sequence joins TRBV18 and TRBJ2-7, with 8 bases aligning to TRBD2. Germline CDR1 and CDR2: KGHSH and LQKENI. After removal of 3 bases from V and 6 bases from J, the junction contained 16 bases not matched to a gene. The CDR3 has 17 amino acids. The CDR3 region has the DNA TGTGCCAGCTCACCCGCCTTAGGCGCGGGGGGACGTAGCGAGCAGTACTTC. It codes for CASSPALGAGGRSEQYF.

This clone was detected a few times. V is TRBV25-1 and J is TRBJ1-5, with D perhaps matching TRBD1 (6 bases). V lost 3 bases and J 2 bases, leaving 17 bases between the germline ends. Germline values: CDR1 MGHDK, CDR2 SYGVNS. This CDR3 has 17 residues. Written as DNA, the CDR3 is TGTGCCAGCAGTGAGACCTCTACAGGGCACGGCAATCAGCCCCAGCATTTT. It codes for CASSETSTGHGNQPQHF.

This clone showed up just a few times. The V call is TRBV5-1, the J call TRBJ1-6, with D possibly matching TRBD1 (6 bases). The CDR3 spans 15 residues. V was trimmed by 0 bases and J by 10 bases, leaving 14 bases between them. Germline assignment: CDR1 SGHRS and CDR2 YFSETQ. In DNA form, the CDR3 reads TGCGCCAGCAGCTTGGAGAGGCAGGGGTCATCACCCCTCCACTTT. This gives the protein CASSLERQGSSPLHF.

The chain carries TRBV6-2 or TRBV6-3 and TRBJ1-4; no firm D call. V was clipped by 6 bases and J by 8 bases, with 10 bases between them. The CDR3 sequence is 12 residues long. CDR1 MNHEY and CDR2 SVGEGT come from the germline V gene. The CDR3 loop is CASSLNEEKLFF. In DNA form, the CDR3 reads TGTGCCAGCAGCCTAAACGAGGAAAAACTGTTTTTT.

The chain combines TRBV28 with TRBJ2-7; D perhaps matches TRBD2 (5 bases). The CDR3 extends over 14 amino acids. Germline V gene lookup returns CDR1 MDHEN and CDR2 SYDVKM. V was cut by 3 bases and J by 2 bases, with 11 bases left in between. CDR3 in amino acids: CASSFLAGPYEQYF. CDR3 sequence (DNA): TGTGCCAGCAGTTTTTTGGCGGGTCCCTACGAGCAGTACTTC.

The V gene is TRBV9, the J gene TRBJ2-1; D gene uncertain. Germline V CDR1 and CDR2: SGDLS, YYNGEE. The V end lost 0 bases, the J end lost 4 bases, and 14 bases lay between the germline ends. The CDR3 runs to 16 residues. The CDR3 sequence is CASSVVAKPLYNEQFF. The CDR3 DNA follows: TGTGCCAGCAGCGTAGTCGCTAAACCTCTATACAATGAGCAGTTCTTC.

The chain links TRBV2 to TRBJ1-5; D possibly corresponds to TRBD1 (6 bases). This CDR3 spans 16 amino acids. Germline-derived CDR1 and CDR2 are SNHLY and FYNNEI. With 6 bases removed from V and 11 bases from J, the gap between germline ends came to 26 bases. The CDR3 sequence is CASSPTGPSRMKAQHF. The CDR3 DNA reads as TGTGCCAGCAGCCCCACAGGGCCATCACGAATGAAGGCCCAGCATTTT.

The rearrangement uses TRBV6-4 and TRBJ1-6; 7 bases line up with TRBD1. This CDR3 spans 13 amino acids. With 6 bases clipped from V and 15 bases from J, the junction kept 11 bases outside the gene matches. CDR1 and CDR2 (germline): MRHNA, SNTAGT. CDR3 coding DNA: TGTGCCAGCAGACTTTATCCGGGACAGCGCCTCCACTTT. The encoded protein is CASRLYPGQRLHF.

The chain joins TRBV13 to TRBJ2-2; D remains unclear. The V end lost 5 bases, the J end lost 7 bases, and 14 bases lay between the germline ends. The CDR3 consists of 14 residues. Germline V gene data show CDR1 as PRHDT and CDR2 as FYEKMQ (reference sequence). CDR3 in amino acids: CASSQLRGSGELFF. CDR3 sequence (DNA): TGTGCCAGCAGCCAACTCCGCGGAAGCGGGGAGCTGTTTTTT.

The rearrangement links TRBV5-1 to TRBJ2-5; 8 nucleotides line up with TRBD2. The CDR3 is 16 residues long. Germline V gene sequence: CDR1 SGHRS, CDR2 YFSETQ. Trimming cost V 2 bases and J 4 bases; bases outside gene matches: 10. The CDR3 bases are TGCGCCAGCAGCTTTCCTAGCGGGTCAACGGGAGAGACCCAGTACTTC. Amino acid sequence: CASSFPSGSTGETQYF.

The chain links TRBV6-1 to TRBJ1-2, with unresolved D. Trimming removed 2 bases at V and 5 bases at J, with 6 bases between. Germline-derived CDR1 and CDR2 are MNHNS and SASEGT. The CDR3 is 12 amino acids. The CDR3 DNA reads TGTGCCAGCAGTGAACAGTTTTATGGCTACACCTTC. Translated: CASSEQFYGYTF.

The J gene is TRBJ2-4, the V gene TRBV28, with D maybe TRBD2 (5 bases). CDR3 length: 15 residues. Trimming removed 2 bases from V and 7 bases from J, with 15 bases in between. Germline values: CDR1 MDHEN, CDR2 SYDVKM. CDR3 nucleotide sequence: TGTGCCAGCAGTTTACCCGACACAAGGAGGAACATTCAGTACTTC. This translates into CASSLPDTRRNIQYF.